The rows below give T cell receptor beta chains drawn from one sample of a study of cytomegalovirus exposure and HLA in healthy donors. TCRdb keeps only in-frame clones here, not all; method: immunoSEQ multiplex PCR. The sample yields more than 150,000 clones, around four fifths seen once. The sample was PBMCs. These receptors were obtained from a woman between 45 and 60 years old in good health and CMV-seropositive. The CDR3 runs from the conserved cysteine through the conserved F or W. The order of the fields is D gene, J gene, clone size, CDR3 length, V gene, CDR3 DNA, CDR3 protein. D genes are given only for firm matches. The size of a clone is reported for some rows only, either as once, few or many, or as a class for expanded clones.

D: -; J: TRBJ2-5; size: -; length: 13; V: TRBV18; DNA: TGTGCCAGCTCAAATATAGACCAAGAGACCCAGTACTTC; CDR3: CASSNIDQETQYF
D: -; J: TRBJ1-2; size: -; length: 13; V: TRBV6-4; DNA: TGTGCCAGCAGTGACTCAGGGGACTATGGCTACACCTTC; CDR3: CASSDSGDYGYTF
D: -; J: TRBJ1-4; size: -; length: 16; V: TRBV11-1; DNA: TGTGCCAGCAGCTTAGACAGGAGTGCAACTAATGAAAAACTGTTTTTT; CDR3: CASSLDRSATNEKLFF
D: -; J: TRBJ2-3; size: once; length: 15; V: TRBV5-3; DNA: TGTGCCAGCAGCTTGGCGGCGGGGCCCACAGATACGCAGTATTTT; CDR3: CASSLAAGPTDTQYF
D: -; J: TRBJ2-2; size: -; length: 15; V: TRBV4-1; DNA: TGCGCCAGCAGAGGAGGAGGAGCGAACACCGGGGAGCTGTTTTTT; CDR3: CASRGGGANTGELFF
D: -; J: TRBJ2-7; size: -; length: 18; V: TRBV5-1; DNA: TGCGCCAGCAGCTTGGTCAGGGGGGAGATTGGGAGCTCCTACGAGCAGTACTTC; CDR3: CASSLVRGEIGSSYEQYF
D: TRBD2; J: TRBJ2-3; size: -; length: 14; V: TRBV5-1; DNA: TGCGCCACCCGACTAGCGGGGGTCACAGATACGCAGTATTTT; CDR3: CATRLAGVTDTQYF
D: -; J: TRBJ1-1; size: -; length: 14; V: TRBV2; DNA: TGTGCCAGCACCGCTCTGGGGGGGCACACTGAAGCTTTCTTT; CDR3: CASTALGGHTEAFF
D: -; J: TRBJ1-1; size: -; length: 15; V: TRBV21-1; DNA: TGTGCCAGCAGCGCCAGACAGGTTTGCTGCACTGAAGCTTTCTTT; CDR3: CASSARQVCCTEAFF
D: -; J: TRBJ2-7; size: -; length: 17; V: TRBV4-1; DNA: TGCGCCAGCAGCCAAGGATCCGGGACTGAGAGCTCCTACGAGCAGTACTTC; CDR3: CASSQGSGTESSYEQYF
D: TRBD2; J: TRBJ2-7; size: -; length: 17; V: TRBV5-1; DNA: TGCGCCAGCGGCTTCTACGGGGCTAGCGGGGGATCGGCCGAGCAGTACTTC; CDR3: CASGFYGASGGSAEQYF
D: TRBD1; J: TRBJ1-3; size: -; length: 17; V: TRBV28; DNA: TGTGCCAGCAGTTTTATAATCGGGACAGCCTCTGGAAACACCATATATTTT; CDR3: CASSFIIGTASGNTIYF
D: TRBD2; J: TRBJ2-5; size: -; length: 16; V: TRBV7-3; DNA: TGTGCCAGCAGCTTAACGGGCGGGGGGGCGATGGAGACCCAGTACTTC; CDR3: CASSLTGGGAMETQYF
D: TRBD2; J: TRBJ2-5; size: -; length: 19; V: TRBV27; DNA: TGTGCCAGCAGTTTAGGAAGCGGGACTAGCGGGGGGGCCAGGGAGACCCAGTACTTC; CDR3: CASSLGSGTSGGARETQYF
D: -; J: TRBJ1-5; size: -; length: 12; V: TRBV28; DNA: TGTGCCAGCAGTTTTCTGAATCAGCCCCAGCATTTT; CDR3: CASSFLNQPQHF
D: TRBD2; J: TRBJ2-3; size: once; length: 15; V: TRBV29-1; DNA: TGCAGCGTTGTAGTCGGGGGGGCCCGGGTGGGTACGCAGTATTTT; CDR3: CSVVVGGARVGTQYF
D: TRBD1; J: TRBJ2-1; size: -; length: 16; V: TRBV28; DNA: TGTGCCAGCAGTGAACCCGGGACAGGGGGACGGGATGAGCAGTTCTTC; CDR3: CASSEPGTGGRDEQFF
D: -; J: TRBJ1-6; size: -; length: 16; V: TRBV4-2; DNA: TGTGCCAGCAGCCAAGATCGACAGAGCTATAATTCACCCCTCCACTTT; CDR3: CASSQDRQSYNSPLHF
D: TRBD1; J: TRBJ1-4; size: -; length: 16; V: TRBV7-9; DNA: TGTGCCAGCAGCTTAGACCAGGGACAGAACAATGAAAAACTGTTTTTT; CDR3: CASSLDQGQNNEKLFF
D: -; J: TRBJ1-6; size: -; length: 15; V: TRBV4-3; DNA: TGCGCCAGCAGCGAAGGTTTAGCCTATAATTCACCCCTCCACTTT; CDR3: CASSEGLAYNSPLHF
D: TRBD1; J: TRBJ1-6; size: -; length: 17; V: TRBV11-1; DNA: TGTGCCAGCAGCTTAGCCGCCCCGGACAGGCGTCGTTCACCCCTCCACTTT; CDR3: CASSLAAPDRRRSPLHF
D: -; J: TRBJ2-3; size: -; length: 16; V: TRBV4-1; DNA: TGCGCCAGCAGTCCGGGTTGGGGGCCGCATACGGATACGCAGTATTTT; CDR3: CASSPGWGPHTDTQYF
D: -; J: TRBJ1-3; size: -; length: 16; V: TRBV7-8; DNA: TGTGCCAGCAGCTCTACTACAGGGTCCCTAGGCGGCACCATATATTTT; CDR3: CASSSTTGSLGGTIYF
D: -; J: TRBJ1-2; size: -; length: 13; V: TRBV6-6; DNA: TGTGCCAGCAGTTACTCGATACAGTCGGGCTACACCTTC; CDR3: CASSYSIQSGYTF
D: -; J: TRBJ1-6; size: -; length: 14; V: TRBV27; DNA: TGTGCCAGCAATAATCAGGGAATTCGGTCACCCCTCCACTTT; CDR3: CASNNQGIRSPLHF
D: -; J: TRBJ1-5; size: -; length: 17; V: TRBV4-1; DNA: TGCGCCAGCAGCCAAGTCCCACCCAGCGTAGGGGATCAGCCCCAGCATTTT; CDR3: CASSQVPPSVGDQPQHF
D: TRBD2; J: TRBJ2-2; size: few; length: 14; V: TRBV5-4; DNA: TGTGCCAGCGTGGCTAGCGGGGACACCGGGGAGCTGTTTTTT; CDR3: CASVASGDTGELFF
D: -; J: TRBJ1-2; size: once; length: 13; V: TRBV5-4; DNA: TGTGCCAGCAGCTTGGCAGGGGTATATGGCTACACCTTC; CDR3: CASSLAGVYGYTF
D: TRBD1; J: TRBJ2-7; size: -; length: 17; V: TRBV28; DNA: TGTGCCAGCAGTTTCTATACTACGGGACAGGGCTCCTACGAGCAGTACTTC; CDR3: CASSFYTTGQGSYEQYF
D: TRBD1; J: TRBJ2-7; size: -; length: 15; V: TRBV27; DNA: TGTGCCAGCTCCCGCGGGACAGGGGATTCCCACGAGCAGTACTTC; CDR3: CASSRGTGDSHEQYF
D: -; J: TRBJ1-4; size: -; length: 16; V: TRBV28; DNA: TGTGCCAGCAGCTCTAGTGGGGGGAAGGCTAATGAAAAACTGTTTTTT; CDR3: CASSSSGGKANEKLFF
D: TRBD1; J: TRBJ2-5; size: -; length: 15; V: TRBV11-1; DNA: TGTGCCAGCAGCTTCCAACAGGGGATCGGGGAGACCCAGTACTTC; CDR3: CASSFQQGIGETQYF
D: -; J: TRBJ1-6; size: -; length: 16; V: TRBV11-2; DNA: TGTGCCAGCAGCCGAATCTGGGGAGACAGGAATTCACCCCTCCACTTT; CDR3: CASSRIWGDRNSPLHF
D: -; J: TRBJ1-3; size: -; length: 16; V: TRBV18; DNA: TGTGCCAGCTCCCCGGACGAGGGATACTCTGGAAACACCATATATTTT; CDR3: CASSPDEGYSGNTIYF
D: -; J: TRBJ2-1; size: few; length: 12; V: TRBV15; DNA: TGTGCCACCAGCAGAGATAGCAATGAGCAGTTCTTC; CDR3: CATSRDSNEQFF